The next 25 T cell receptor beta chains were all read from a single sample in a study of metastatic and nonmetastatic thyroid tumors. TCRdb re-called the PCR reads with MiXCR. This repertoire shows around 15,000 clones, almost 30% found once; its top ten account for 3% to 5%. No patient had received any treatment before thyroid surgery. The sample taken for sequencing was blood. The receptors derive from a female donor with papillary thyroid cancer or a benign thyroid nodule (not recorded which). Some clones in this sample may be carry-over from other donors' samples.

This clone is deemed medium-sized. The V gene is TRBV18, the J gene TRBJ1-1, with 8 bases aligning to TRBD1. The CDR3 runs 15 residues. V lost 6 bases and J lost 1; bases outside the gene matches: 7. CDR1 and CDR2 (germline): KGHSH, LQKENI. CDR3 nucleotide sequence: TGTGCCAGCTCGACCCGACAGGGGACGAACACTGAAGCTTTCTTT. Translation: CASSTRQGTNTEAFF.

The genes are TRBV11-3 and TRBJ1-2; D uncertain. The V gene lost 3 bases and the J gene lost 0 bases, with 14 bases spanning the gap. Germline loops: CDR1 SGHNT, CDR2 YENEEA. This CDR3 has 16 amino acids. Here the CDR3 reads CASSFNSRLPNYGYTF. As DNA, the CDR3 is TGTGCCAGCAGCTTCAATTCGAGGTTGCCTAACTATGGCTACACCTTC. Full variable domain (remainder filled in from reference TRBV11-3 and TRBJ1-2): EAGVVQSPRYKIIEKKQPVAFWCNPISGHNTLYWYLQNLGQGPELLIRYENEEAVDDSQLPKDRFSAERLKGVDSTLKIQPAELGDSAVYLCASSFNSRLPNYGYTFGSGTRLTVV.

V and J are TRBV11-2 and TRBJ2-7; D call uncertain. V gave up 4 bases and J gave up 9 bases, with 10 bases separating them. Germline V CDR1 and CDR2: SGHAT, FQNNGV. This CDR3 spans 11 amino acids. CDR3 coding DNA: TGTGCCAGCAGCTCGACTGGTGGGCAGTACTTC. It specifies CASSSTGGQYF.

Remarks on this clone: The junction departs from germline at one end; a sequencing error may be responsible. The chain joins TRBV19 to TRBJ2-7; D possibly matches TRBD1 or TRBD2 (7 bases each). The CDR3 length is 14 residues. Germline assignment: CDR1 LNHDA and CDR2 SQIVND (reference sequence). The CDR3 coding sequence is TGTGCCTGTAGTATTGTACAGGGGAGGGGCGAGCAGTACTTC. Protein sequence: CACSIVQGRGEQYF.

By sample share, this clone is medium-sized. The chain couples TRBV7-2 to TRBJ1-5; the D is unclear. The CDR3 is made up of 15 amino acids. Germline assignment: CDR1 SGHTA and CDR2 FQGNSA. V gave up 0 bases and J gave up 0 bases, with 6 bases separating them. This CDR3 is CASSLAQYSNQPQHF. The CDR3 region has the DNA TGTGCCAGCAGCTTAGCACAGTATAGCAATCAGCCCCAGCATTTT.

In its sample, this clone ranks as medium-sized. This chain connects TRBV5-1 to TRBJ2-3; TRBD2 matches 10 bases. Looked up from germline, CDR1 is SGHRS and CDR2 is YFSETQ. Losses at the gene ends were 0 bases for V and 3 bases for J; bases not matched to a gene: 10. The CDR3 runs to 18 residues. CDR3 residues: CASSLVPLAGSGTDTQYF. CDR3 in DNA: TGCGCCAGCAGCTTGGTACCACTAGCGGGGAGTGGGACAGATACGCAGTATTTT.

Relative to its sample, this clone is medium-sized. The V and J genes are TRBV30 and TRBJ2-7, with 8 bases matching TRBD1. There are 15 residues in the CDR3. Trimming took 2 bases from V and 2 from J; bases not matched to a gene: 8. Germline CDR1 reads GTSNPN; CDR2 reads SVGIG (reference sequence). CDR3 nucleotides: TGTGCCTGGAGTCCTAGTAGGACAGGGACCTACGAGCAGTACTTC. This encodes CAWSPSRTGTYEQYF. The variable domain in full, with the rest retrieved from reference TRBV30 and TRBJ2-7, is SQTIHQWPATLVQPVGSPLSLECTVEGTSNPNLYWYRQAAGRGLQLLFYSVGIGQISSEVPQNLSASRPQDRQFILSSKKLLLSDSGFYLCAWSPSRTGTYEQYFGPGTRLTVT.

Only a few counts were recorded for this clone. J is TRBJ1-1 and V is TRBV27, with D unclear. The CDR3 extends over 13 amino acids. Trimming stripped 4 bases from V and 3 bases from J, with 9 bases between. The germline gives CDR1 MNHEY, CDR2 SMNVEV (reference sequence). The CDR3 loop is CASSSRWDTEAFF. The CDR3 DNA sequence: TGTGCCAGCAGTTCGCGGTGGGACACTGAAGCTTTCTTT.

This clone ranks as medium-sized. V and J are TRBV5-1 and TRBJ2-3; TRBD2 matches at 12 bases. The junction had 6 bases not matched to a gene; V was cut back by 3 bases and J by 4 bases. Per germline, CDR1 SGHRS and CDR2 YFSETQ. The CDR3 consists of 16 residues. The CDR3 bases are TGCGCCAGCAGCTCACGACTAGCGGGGGAGTCAGATACGCAGTATTTT. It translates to CASSSRLAGESDTQYF. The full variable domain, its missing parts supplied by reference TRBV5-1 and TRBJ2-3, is KAGVTQTPRYLIKTRGQQVTLSCSPISGHRSVSWYQQTPGQGLQFLFEYFSETQRNKGNFPGRFSGRQFSNSRSEMNVSTLELGDSALYLCASSSRLAGESDTQYFGPGTRLTVL.

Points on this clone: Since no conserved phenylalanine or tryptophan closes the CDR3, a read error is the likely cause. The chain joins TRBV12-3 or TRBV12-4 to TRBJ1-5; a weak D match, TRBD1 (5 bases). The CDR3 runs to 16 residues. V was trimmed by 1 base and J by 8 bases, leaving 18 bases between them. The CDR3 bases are TGTGCCAGCAGTTTAGGGACACGGGGACTCACTAAGCCCCAGCATGTT. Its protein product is CASSLGTRGLTKPQHV.

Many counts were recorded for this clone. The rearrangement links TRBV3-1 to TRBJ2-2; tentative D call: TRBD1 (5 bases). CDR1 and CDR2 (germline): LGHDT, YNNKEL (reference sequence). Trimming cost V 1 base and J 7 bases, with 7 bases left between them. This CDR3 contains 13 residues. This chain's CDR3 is CASSQGTYGELFF. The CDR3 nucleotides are TGTGCCAGCAGCCAAGGGACATACGGGGAGCTGTTTTTT.

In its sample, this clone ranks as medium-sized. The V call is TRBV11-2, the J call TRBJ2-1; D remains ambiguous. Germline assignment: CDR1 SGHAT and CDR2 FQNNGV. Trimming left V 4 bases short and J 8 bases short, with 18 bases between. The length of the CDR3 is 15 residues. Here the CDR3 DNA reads TGTGCCAGCAGCTCGCAGGACGGTTCAAGGTATGAGCAGTTCTTC. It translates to CASSSQDGSRYEQFF. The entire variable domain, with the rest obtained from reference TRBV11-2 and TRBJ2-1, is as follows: EAGVAQSPRYKIIEKRQSVAFWCNPISGHATLYWYQQILGQGPKLLIQFQNNGVVDDSQLPKDRFSAERLKGVDSTLKIQPAKLEDSAVYLCASSSQDGSRYEQFFGPGTRLTVL.

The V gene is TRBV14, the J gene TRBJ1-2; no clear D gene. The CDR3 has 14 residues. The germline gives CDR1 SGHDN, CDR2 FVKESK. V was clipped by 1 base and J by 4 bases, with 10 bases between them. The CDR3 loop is CASSQGMEGYGYTF. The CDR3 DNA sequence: TGTGCCAGCAGCCAAGGGATGGAGGGCTATGGCTACACCTTC.

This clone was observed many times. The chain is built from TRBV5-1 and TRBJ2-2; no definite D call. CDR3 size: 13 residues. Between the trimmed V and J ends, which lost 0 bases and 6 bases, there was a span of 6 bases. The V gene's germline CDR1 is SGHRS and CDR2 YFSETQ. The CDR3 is CASSLVGAGELFF. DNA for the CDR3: TGCGCCAGCAGCTTGGTCGGAGCCGGGGAGCTGTTTTTT. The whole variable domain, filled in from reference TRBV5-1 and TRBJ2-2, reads KAGVTQTPRYLIKTRGQQVTLSCSPISGHRSVSWYQQTPGQGLQFLFEYFSETQRNKGNFPGRFSGRQFSNSRSEMNVSTLELGDSALYLCASSLVGAGELFFGEGSRLTVL.

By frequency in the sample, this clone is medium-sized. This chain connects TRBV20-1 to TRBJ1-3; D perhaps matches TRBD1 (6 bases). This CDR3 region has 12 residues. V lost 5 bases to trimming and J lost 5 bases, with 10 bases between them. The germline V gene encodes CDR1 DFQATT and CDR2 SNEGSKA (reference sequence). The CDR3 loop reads CSAVRGRNTIYF. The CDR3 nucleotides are TGCAGTGCTGTCAGGGGAAGAAACACCATATATTTT.

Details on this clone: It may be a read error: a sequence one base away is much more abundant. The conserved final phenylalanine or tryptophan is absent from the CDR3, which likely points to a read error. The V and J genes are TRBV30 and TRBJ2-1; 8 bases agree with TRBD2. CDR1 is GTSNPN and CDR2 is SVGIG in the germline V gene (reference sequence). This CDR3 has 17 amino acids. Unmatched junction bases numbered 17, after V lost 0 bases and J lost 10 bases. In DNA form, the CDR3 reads TGTGCCTGGAGTGTTAATAGCGGGACCCCCCCCCCCCTGGAGCAGTTCCTC. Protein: CAWSVNSGTPPPLEQFL.

CDR3 DNA: TGTGCCACCAGGGGGATGTGGCAGGGATCCTACGAGCAGTACTTC. Translated: CATRGMWQGSYEQYF. The J gene is TRBJ2-7, the V gene TRBV28; TRBD1 matches at 7 bases. This CDR3 is 15 amino acids long. CDR1 is MDHEN, CDR2 SYDVKM, per germline. J lost 1 base, V lost 10 bases, and 13 bases had no gene match.

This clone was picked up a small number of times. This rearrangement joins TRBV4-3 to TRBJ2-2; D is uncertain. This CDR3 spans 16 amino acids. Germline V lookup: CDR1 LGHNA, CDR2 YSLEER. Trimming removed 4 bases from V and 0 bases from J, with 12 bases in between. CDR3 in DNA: TGCGCCAGCAGCCCCCGGACGGTCGCGAACACCGGGGAGCTGTTTTTT. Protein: CASSPRTVANTGELFF.

CDR3 loop: CASSRDRGPETQYF. The CDR3 DNA reads TGTGCCAGCTCACGGGACAGGGGGCCGGAGACCCAGTACTTC. J is TRBJ2-5 and V is TRBV18, with 12 bases identical to TRBD1. This CDR3 has 14 residues. V shed 4 bases and J 5 bases; nucleotides not matched to a gene: 2. The germline gives CDR1 KGHSH, CDR2 LQKENI.

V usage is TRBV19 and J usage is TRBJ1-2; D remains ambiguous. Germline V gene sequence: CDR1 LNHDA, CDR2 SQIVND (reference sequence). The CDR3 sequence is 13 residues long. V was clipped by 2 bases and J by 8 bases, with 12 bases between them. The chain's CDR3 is CASSIKKVWGYTF. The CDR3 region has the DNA TGTGCCAGTAGTATAAAAAAGGTCTGGGGCTACACCTTC. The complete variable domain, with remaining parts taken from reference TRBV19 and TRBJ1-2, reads DGGITQSPKYLFRKEGQNVTLSCEQNLNHDAMYWYRQDPGQGLRLIYYSQIVNDFQKGDIAEGYSVSREKKESFPLTVTSAQKNPTAFYLCASSIKKVWGYTFGSGTRLTVV.

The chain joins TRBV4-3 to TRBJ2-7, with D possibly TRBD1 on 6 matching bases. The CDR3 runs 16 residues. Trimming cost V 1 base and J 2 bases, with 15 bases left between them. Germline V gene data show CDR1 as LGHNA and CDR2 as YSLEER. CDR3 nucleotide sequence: TGCGCCAGCAGCCAAGTTGCCGGGACAACCACCTACGAGCAGTACTTC. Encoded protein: CASSQVAGTTTYEQYF.

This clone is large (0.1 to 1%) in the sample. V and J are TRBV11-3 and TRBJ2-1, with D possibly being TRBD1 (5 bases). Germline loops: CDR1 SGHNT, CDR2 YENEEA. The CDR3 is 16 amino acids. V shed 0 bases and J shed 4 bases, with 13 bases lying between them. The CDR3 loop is CASSLDSGQLYNEQFF. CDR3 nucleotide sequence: TGTGCCAGCAGCTTAGATTCTGGACAACTTTACAATGAGCAGTTCTTC.

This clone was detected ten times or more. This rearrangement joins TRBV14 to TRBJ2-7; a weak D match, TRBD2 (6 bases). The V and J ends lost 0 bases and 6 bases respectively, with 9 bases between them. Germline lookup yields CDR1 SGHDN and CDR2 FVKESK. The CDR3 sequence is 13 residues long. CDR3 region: CASSQELAGEQYF. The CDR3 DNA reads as TGTGCCAGCAGCCAAGAACTAGCTGGCGAGCAGTACTTC.

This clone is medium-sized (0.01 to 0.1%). The CDR3, as DNA: TGTGCCAGCAGCCAAGCGGACAGGGTTCATGGCTACACCTTC. This sequence encodes CASSQADRVHGYTF. The rearrangement uses TRBV3-1 and TRBJ1-2, with TRBD1 matching 8 bases. Germline V CDR1 and CDR2: LGHDT, YNNKEL (reference sequence). This CDR3 spans 14 amino acids. The V and J ends lost 1 base and 6 bases, in that order; junction bases with no gene match: 4.

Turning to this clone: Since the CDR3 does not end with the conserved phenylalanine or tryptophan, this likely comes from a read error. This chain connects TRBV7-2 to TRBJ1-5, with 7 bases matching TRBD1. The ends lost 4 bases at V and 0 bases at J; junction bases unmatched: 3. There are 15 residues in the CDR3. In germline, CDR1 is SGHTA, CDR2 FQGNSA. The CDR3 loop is CASSWTGYSNQPQHL. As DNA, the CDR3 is TGTGCCAGCAGCTGGACAGGTTATAGCAATCAGCCCCAGCATCTT.